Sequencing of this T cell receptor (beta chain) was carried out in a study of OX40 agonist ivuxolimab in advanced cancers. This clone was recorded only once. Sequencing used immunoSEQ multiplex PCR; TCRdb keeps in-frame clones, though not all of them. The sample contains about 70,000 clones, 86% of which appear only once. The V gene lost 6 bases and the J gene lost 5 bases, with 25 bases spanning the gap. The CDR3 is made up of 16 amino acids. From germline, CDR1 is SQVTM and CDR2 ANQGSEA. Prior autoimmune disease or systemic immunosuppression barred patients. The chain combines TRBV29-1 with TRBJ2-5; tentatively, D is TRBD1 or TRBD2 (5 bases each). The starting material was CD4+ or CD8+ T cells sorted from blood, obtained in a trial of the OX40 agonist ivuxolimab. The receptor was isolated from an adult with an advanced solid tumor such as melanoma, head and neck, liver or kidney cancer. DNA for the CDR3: TGCAGCGTGATATTGGTGGGGGTTGGAGCTGGGGAGACCCAGTACTTC. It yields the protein CSVILVGVGAGETQYF.